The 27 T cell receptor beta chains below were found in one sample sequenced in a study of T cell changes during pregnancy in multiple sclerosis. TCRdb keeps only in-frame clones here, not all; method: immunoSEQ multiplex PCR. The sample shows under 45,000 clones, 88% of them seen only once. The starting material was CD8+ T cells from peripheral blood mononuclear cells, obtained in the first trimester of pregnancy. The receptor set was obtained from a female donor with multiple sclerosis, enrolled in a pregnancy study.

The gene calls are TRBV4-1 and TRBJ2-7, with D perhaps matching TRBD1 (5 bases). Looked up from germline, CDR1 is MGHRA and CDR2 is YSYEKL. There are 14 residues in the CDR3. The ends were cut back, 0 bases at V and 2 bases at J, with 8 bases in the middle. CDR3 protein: CASSQEPGTYEQYF. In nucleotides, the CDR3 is TGCGCCAGCAGCCAAGAGCCAGGGACCTACGAGCAGTACTTC.

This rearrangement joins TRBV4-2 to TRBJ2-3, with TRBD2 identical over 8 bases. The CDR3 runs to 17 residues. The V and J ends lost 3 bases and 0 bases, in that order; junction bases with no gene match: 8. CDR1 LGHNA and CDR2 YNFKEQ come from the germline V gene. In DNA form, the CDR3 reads TGTGCCAGCAGCCAGAGGATAGCGGGGACTAGCACAGATACGCAGTATTTT. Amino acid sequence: CASSQRIAGTSTDTQYF.

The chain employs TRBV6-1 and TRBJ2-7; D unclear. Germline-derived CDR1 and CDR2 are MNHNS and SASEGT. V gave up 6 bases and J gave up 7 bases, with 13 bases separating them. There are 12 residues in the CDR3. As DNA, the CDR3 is TGTGCCAGCAGATCCGGGTATCTGGAGCAGTACTTC. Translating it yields CASRSGYLEQYF.

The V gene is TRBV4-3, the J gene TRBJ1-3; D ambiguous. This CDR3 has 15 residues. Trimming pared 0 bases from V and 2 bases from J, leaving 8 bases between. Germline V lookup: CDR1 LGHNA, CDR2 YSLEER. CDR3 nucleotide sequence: TGCGCCAGCAGCCAAGATGAGGGCCCTGGAAACACCATATATTTT. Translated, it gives CASSQDEGPGNTIYF.

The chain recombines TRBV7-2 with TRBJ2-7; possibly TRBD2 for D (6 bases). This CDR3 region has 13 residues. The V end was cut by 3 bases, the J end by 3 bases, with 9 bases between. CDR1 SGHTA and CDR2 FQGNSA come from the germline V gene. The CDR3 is CASSFGGGYEQYF. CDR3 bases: TGTGCCAGCAGCTTCGGGGGTGGCTACGAGCAGTACTTC. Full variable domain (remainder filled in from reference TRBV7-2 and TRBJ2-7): GAGVSQSPSNKVTEKGKDVELRCDPISGHTALYWYRQSLGQGLEFLIYFQGNSAPDKSGLPSDRFSAERTGGSVSTLTIQRTQQEDSAVYLCASSFGGGYEQYFGPGTRLTVT.

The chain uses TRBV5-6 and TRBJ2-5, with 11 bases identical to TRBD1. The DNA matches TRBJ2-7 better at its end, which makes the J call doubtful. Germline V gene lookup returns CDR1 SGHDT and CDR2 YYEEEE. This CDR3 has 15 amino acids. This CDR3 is CASSFGTGGLYEQYF. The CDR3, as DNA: TGTGCCAGCAGCTTTGGGACAGGGGGACTCTACGAGCAGTACTTC.

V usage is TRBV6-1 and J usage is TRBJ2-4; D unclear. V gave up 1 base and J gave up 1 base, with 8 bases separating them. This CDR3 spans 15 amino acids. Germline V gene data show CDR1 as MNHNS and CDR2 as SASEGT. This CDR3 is CASSEGLGAKNIQYF. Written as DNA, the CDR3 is TGTGCCAGCAGTGAAGGCCTCGGGGCCAAAAACATTCAGTACTTC.

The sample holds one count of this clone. The CDR3 sequence: CASSPGGPAYNEQFF. The CDR3 nucleotides read TGTGCCAGCAGCCCGGGGGGGCCGGCCTACAATGAGCAGTTCTTC. The chain couples TRBV6-5 to TRBJ2-1, with 8 bases that match TRBD2. J lost 2 bases, V lost 6 bases, and 6 bases had no gene match. Germline CDR1 is MNHEY and CDR2 is SVGAGI. The CDR3 is made up of 15 amino acids.

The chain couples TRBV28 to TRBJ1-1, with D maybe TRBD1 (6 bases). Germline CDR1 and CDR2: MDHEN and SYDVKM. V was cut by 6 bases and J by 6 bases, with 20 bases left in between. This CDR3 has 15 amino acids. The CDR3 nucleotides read TGTGCCAGCAGCCCAAACAGGGTTGCCAAGGCTGAAGCTTTCTTT. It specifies CASSPNRVAKAEAFF. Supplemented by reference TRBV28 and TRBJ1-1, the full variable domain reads DVKVTQSSRYLVKRTGEKVFLECVQDMDHENMFWYRQDPGLGLRLIYFSYDVKMKEKGDIPEGYSVSREKKERFSLILESASTNQTSMYLCASSPNRVAKAEAFFGQGTRLTVV.

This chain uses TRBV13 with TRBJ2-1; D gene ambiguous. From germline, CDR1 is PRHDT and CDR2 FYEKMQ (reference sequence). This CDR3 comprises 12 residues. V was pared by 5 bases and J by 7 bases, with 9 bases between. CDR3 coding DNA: TGTGCCAGCAGCCCGCGGATGAATGAGCAGTTCTTC. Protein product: CASSPRMNEQFF.

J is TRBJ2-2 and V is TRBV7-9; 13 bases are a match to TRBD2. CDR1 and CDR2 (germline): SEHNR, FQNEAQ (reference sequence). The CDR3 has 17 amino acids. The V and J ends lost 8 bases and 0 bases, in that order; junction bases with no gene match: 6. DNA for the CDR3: TGTGCCAGCGAGGAGACTAGCGGGGGGCCGAACACCGGGGAGCTGTTTTTT. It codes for CASEETSGGPNTGELFF.

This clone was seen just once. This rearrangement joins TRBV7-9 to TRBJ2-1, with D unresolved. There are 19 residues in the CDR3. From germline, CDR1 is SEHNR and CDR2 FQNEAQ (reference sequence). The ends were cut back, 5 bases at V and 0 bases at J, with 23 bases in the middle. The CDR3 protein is CASSVKPGLTLPSYNEQFF. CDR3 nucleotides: TGTGCCAGCAGCGTTAAGCCGGGTCTCACACTTCCCTCCTACAATGAGCAGTTCTTC. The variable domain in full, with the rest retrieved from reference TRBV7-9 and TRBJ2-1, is DTGVSQNPRHKITKRGQNVTFRCDPISEHNRLYWYRQTLGQGPEFLTYFQNEAQLEKSRLLSDRFSAERPKGSFSTLEIQRTEQGDSAMYLCASSVKPGLTLPSYNEQFFGPGTRLTVL.

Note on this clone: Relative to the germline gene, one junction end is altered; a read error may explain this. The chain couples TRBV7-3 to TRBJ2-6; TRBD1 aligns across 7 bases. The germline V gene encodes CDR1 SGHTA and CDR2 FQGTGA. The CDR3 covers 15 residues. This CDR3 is CASSLTGAGANVLTF. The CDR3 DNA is TGTGCCAGCAGCCTAACAGGGGCTGGGGCCAACGTCCTGACTTTC.

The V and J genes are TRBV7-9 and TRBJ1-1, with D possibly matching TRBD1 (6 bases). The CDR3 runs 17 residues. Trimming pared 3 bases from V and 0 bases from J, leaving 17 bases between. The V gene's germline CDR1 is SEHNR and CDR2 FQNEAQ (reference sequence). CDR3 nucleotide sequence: TGTGCCAGCAGCTTCAGGCAGGGGAGCGTCCTGAACACTGAAGCTTTCTTT. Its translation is CASSFRQGSVLNTEAFF. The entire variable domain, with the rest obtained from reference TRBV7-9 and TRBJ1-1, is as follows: DTGVSQNPRHKITKRGQNVTFRCDPISEHNRLYWYRQTLGQGPEFLTYFQNEAQLEKSRLLSDRFSAERPKGSFSTLEIQRTEQGDSAMYLCASSFRQGSVLNTEAFFGQGTRLTVV.

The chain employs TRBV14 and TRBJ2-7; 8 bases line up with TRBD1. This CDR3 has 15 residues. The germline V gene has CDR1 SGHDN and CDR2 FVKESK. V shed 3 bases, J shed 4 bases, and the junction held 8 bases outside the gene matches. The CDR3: CASSQHQGAGYEQYF. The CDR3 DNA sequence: TGTGCCAGCAGCCAGCACCAGGGGGCTGGTTACGAGCAGTACTTC. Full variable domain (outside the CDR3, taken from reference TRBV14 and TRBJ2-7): EAGVTQFPSHSVIEKGQTVTLRCDPISGHDNLYWYRRVMGKEIKFLLHFVKESKQDESGMPNNRFLAERTGGTYSTLKVQPAELEDSGVYFCASSQHQGAGYEQYFGPGTRLTVT.

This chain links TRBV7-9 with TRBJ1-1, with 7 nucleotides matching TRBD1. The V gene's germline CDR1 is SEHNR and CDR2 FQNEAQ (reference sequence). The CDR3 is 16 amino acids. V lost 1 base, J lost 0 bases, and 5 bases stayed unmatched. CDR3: CASSLEGAAMNTEAFF. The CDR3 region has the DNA TGTGCCAGCAGCTTAGAGGGGGCAGCGATGAACACTGAAGCTTTCTTT.

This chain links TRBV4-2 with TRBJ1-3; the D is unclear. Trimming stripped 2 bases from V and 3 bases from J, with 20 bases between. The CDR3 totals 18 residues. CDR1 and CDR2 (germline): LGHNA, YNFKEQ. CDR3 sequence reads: CASSQTFPPGSGGNTIYF. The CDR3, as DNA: TGTGCCAGCAGCCAAACCTTCCCGCCGGGGAGCGGTGGAAACACCATATATTTT.

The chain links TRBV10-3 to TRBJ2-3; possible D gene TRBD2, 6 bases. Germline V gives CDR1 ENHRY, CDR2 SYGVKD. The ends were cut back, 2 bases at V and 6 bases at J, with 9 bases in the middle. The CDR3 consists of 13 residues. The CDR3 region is CAISEGGSDTQYF. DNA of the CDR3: TGTGCCATCAGTGAGGGGGGGTCGGATACGCAGTATTTT.

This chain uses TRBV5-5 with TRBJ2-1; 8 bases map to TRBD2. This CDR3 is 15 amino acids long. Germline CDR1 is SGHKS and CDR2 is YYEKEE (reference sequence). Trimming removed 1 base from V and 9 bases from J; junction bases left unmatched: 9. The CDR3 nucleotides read TGTGCCAGCAGCTTGCGCCTAGCGGGCCCGGGTGAGCAGTTCTTC. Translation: CASSLRLAGPGEQFF.

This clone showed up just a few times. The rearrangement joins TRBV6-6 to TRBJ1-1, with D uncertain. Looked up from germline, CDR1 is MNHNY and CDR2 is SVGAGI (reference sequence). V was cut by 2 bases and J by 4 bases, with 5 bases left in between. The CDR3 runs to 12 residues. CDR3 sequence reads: CASSYEGTEAFF. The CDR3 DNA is TGTGCCAGCAGTTACGAGGGCACTGAAGCTTTCTTT.

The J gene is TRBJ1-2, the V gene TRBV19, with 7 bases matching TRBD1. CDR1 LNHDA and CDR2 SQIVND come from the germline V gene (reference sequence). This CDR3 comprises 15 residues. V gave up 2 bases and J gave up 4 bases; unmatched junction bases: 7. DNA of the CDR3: TGTGCCAGTAGTATAATTCGAGACAGGGCCTATGGCTACACCTTC. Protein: CASSIIRDRAYGYTF.

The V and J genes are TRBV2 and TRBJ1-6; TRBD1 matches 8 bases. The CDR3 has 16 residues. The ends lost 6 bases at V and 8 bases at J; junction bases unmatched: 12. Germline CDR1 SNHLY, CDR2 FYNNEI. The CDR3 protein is CASSGSDRADYSPLHF. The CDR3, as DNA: TGTGCCAGCAGCGGGTCGGACAGGGCGGACTATTCACCCCTCCACTTT.

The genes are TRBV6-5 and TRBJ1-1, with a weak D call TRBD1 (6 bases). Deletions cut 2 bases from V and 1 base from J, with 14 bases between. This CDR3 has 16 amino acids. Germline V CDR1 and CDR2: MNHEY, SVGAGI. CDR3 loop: CASSYDQPGQNTEAFF. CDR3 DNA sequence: TGTGCCAGCAGTTACGACCAACCGGGACAGAACACTGAAGCTTTCTTT.

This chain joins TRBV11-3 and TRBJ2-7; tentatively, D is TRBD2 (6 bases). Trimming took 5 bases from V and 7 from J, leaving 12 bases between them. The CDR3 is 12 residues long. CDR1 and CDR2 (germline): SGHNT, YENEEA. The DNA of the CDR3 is TGTGCCAGCAGCGTAGGCGGGAAAGAGCAGTACTTC. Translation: CASSVGGKEQYF.

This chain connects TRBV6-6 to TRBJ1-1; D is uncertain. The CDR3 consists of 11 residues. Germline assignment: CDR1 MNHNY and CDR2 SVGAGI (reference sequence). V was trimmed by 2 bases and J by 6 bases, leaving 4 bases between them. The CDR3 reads CASSYAAEAFF. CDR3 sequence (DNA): TGTGCCAGCAGTTACGCAGCTGAAGCTTTCTTT.

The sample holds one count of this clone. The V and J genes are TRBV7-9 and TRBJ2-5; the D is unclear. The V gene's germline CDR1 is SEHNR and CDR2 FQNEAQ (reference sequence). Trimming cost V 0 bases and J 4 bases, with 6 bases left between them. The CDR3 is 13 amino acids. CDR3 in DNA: TGTGCCAGCAGCTTAGCACTGCGAGAGACCCAGTACTTC. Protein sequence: CASSLALRETQYF. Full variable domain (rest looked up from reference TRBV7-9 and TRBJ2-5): DTGVSQNPRHKITKRGQNVTFRCDPISEHNRLYWYRQTLGQGPEFLTYFQNEAQLEKSRLLSDRFSAERPKGSFSTLEIQRTEQGDSAMYLCASSLALRETQYFGPGTRLLVL.

The CDR3 loop is CASSLGWEGDEKLFF. The CDR3 region has the DNA TGTGCCAGCAGCTTGGGGTGGGAGGGGGATGAAAAACTGTTTTTT. The rearrangement links TRBV5-4 to TRBJ1-4; tentative D call: TRBD1 (6 bases). With 0 bases removed from V and 6 bases from J, the gap between germline ends came to 12 bases. The CDR3 loop spans 15 amino acids. CDR1 is SGHNT, CDR2 YYREEE, per germline (reference sequence).